This T cell receptor (beta chain) is drawn from a study of cytomegalovirus exposure and HLA in healthy donors. As for the study in general: About 85 million unique TCRs from HLA-typed donors were held in an early release of data. Assignment to the Caucasian-associated ancestry cluster applied to about 80% of the 350 to 500 genotyped donors.

The PCR contained 60 Vbeta and 13 Jbeta primers. TCRdb's table, derived via immunoSEQ multiplex PCR, lists solely in-frame clones and lacks some. The sample consists of 150,000 to 200,000 clones, 75% of them appearing once. Regarding the study as a whole: In a later analysis, productive TCRs from donors in an Asian-associated ancestry cluster reportedly carried fewer N-insertions than the cohort mean.

The CDR3 length is 14 residues. V lost 4 bases, J lost 5 bases, and 8 bases stayed unmatched. Germline assignment: CDR1 SGHRS and CDR2 YFSETQ. This clone has only a few counts. Its antigen is currently unknown. The chain recombines TRBV5-1 with TRBJ2-7; 8 bases are a match to TRBD2. The TCR was taken from a man between 18 and 29 years old in good health and CMV-seropositive. The sequenced material came from PBMCs. For the CDR3, the DNA is TGCGCCAGCAGCCGGGCGGGAGGTAGTGACGAGCAGTACTTC. Its translation: CASSRAGGSDEQYF.